This TCR beta chain was identified in a study of blood T cell repertoires in COVID-19. Study context: T cells, B-cell-depleted T cells, or PBMCs supplied cDNA or gDNA.

It was during active infection that Seattle patients were enrolled and then longitudinally followed. V was clipped by 6 bases and J by 3 bases, with 11 bases between them. The CDR3 loop spans 14 amino acids. Germline V gene lookup returns CDR1 MRHNA and CDR2 SNTAGT. In the original workflow: Cell counts per sample came from amplifying reference gene primers. TCRdb's copy holds only in-frame clones and misses some; the assay was immunoSEQ multiplex PCR. The V and J calls and clone size come from that table; D and trimming were worked out from the DNA. The data contain more than 350,000 clones, more than 70% of them singletons.

The chain uses TRBV6-4 and TRBJ2-2; D remains unclear. The sequencing input was peripheral blood. The clonotype was recovered from a woman aged 25 to 39 with COVID-19, enrolled during active disease. The CDR3 protein is CASRRDWDTGELFF. The CDR3 nucleotides read TGTGCCAGCAGACGCGACTGGGACACCGGGGAGCTGTTTTTT.